This passage covers 32 T cell receptor beta chains from one sample sequenced in a study of T-cell reconstitution after alpha-beta-depleted transplantation in children (dated by TCRdb to 2016 to 2017). Libraries were built with PCR. The data were produced on an Illumina HiSeq 2500. Molecular barcoding was employed in the preparation of TCR libraries, with unique molecular identifiers being used to normalize TCRbeta repertoire quantification. The raw public reads went through TCRdb reprocessing: fastp at Q25, MiXCR clone calling, in-frame beta chains kept. Every CDR3 protein is listed once, alongside the most common genes and DNA of its rows. The sample table lists hundreds of thousands of distinct CDR3 sequences, 32% of them with a count of one. In total, the top ten clones hold 2.4% of the sample. The sequences come from PBMCs from the stem cell graft donor, collected from the stem cell graft. The source of these receptors is a human donor who donated a stem cell graft to a child with aplastic anemia.

This clonotype was counted only a few times. The chain recombines TRBV18 with TRBJ2-3; 15 nucleotides match TRBD2. The trim removed 3 bases at V and 1 base at J, leaving 14 bases unmatched. This CDR3 has 21 residues. Germline V CDR1 and CDR2: KGHSH, LQKENI. In DNA, the CDR3 is TGTGCCAGCTCACCCAACGGACTAGCGGGAGGGTCGAGTCCTGGCACAGATACGCAGTATTTT. Translating it yields CASSPNGLAGGSSPGTDTQYF.

This clonotype was picked up a small number of times. This rearrangement joins TRBV18 to TRBJ2-1; the match to TRBD2 covers 13 bases. CDR3 length: 16 amino acids. The ends lost 5 bases at V and 5 bases at J; junction bases unmatched: 6. CDR1 and CDR2 (germline): KGHSH, LQKENI. Written as DNA, the CDR3 is TGTGCCAGCTCAACGACGGGACTAGCGGGGAACAATGAGCAGTTCTTC. Its translation is CASSTTGLAGNNEQFF.

The V and J genes are TRBV7-3 and TRBJ2-2; 9 bases match TRBD2. This CDR3 comprises 16 residues. Germline assignment: CDR1 SGHTA and CDR2 FQGTGA. Trimming cost V 6 bases and J 5 bases; bases outside gene matches: 10. The CDR3 sequence: CASRARLAGDTGELFF. The CDR3 bases are TGTGCCAGCAGGGCTCGTTTAGCGGGGGATACCGGGGAGCTGTTTTTT.

The genes are TRBV9 and TRBJ1-2, with D perhaps matching TRBD1 (5 bases). The CDR3 loop spans 14 amino acids. The germline gives CDR1 SGDLS, CDR2 YYNGEE. V was trimmed by 0 bases and J by 10 bases, leaving 16 bases between them. The CDR3 here is CASSVGAGRWVYTF. In nucleotides, the CDR3 is TGTGCCAGCAGCGTAGGAGCGGGGCGGTGGGTCTACACCTTC.

The table lists this clonotype with a few counts. The V call is TRBV11-2, the J call TRBJ2-2, with 12 bases lining up with TRBD2. Germline loops: CDR1 SGHAT, CDR2 FQNNGV. J gave up 2 bases and V 5 bases, and 9 bases lay outside the gene matches. This CDR3 has 18 residues. The CDR3 loop is CASSPGPGLAGNTGELFF. In DNA, the CDR3 is TGTGCCAGCAGCCCAGGGCCGGGACTAGCGGGTAACACCGGGGAGCTGTTTTTT.

This sequence joins TRBV29-1 and TRBJ1-2; TRBD1 matches 7 bases. Germline-derived CDR1 and CDR2 are SQVTM and ANQGSEA. The ends lost 6 bases at V and 6 bases at J; junction bases unmatched: 7. This CDR3 contains 12 residues. The CDR3 DNA reads TGCAGCGTCGAGGGGGCGCTTCATGGCTACACCTTC. It is translated as CSVEGALHGYTF. Using reference TRBV29-1 and TRBJ1-2 for the parts outside the CDR3, the full variable domain is SAVISQKPSRDICQRGTSLTIQCQVDSQVTMMFWYRQQPGQSLTLIATANQGSEATYESGFVIDKFPISRPNLTFSTLTVSNMSPEDSSIYLCSVEGALHGYTFGSGTRLTVV.

The chain employs TRBV20-1 and TRBJ2-1; TRBD2 matches at 9 bases. The trim removed 5 bases at V and 7 bases at J, leaving 12 bases unmatched. Germline-derived CDR1 and CDR2 are DFQATT and SNEGSKA (reference sequence). The CDR3 sequence is 15 residues long. The CDR3 sequence is CSAAHSGSSGNEQFF. The CDR3 nucleotides read TGCAGTGCTGCTCATAGCGGGAGTAGTGGGAATGAGCAGTTCTTC.

The chain couples TRBV4-3 to TRBJ1-2; TRBD1 might be the D (5 bases). Trimming removed 4 bases from V and 1 base from J, with 10 bases in between. This CDR3 spans 14 amino acids. Germline V CDR1 and CDR2: LGHNA, YSLEER. CDR3 bases: TGCGCCAGCAGCCCAGGGAGCGTTAACTATGGCTACACCTTC. Amino acids: CASSPGSVNYGYTF.

The rearrangement uses TRBV12-3 or TRBV12-4 and TRBJ2-5, with 8 bases aligning to TRBD1. CDR3 length equals 12 residues. V shed 8 bases, J shed 5 bases, and the junction held 4 bases outside the gene matches. The CDR3 is CASGQGAETQYF. The CDR3 DNA sequence: TGTGCCAGCGGGCAGGGGGCCGAGACCCAGTACTTC.

The CDR3 loop reads CSVAPDNSNQPQHF. The CDR3 DNA sequence: TGCAGCGTTGCCCCAGACAATAGCAATCAGCCCCAGCATTTT. V and J are TRBV29-1 and TRBJ1-5; D ambiguous. CDR1 and CDR2 from the germline V gene are SQVTM and ANQGSEA. The CDR3 contains 14 residues. V was shortened by 4 bases and J by 0 bases, with 10 bases between the two germline ends.

The chain employs TRBV5-5 and TRBJ2-5; D ambiguous. V lost 0 bases, J lost 5 bases, and 14 bases lay in between. CDR1 SGHKS and CDR2 YYEKEE come from the germline V gene (reference sequence). This CDR3 is 15 amino acids long. CDR3 DNA sequence: TGTGCCAGCAGCTTGGACTCTTCGTCGTGGGAGACCCAGTACTTC. Encoded protein: CASSLDSSSWETQYF.

J is TRBJ1-1 and V is TRBV11-2; no firm D call. V shed 3 bases and J shed 1 base, with 3 bases lying between them. The CDR3 contains 12 residues. Germline CDR1 reads SGHAT; CDR2 reads FQNNGV. CDR3 protein: CASSFTNTEAFF. CDR3 in DNA: TGTGCCAGCAGCTTTACGAACACTGAAGCTTTCTTT.

The V call is TRBV12-3 or TRBV12-4, the J call TRBJ2-3; D is possibly TRBD2 (5 bases). The CDR3 extends over 16 amino acids. V was pared by 3 bases and J by 0 bases, with 13 bases between. The CDR3 loop reads CASSFRRASSTDTQYF. In nucleotides, the CDR3 is TGTGCCAGCAGTTTTAGGCGGGCCTCTAGCACAGATACGCAGTATTTT.

The rearrangement uses TRBV29-1 and TRBJ1-1; the D is unclear. Germline V gives CDR1 SQVTM, CDR2 ANQGSEA. V lost 4 bases, J lost 6 bases, and 12 bases lay in between. The CDR3 sequence is 12 residues long. The DNA for the CDR3 is TGCAGCGTTGCGTATCGCAACTCTGAAGCTTTCTTT. Protein sequence: CSVAYRNSEAFF. Looking up the rest from reference TRBV29-1 and TRBJ1-1 gives the full variable domain: SAVISQKPSRDICQRGTSLTIQCQVDSQVTMMFWYRQQPGQSLTLIATANQGSEATYESGFVIDKFPISRPNLTFSTLTVSNMSPEDSSIYLCSVAYRNSEAFFGQGTRLTVV.

This chain links TRBV7-2 with TRBJ1-2; 8 bases are a match to TRBD1. The V and J ends lost 4 bases and 7 bases, in that order; junction bases with no gene match: 5. Germline CDR1 reads SGHTA; CDR2 reads FQGNSA. The CDR3 is made up of 13 amino acids. CDR3 region: CASSSDRDSGYTF. CDR3 nucleotide sequence: TGTGCCAGCAGCTCGGACAGGGATAGTGGCTACACCTTC.

The chain carries TRBV29-1 and TRBJ1-2, with D possibly TRBD1 on 5 matching bases. Trimming stripped 6 bases from V and 4 bases from J, with 12 bases between. Per the germline V gene, CDR1 is SQVTM and CDR2 is ANQGSEA. This CDR3 has 12 residues. CDR3 amino acids: CSVDGTLYGYTF. The CDR3 DNA sequence: TGCAGCGTAGACGGGACCCTCTATGGCTACACCTTC.

This clonotype was observed a few times. The chain couples TRBV18 to TRBJ1-4; no firm D call. The V end lost 6 bases, the J end lost 6 bases, and 14 bases lay between the germline ends. The length of the CDR3 is 14 residues. Germline loops: CDR1 KGHSH, CDR2 LQKENI. CDR3 amino acids: CASSIQAGDEKLFF. The CDR3, as DNA: TGTGCCAGCTCGATCCAGGCTGGGGATGAAAAACTGTTTTTT.

V is TRBV7-9 and J is TRBJ2-5; no clear D. The CDR3 contains 12 residues. Germline V gene lookup returns CDR1 SEHNR and CDR2 FQNEAQ (reference sequence). V lost 9 bases, J lost 0 bases, and 8 bases lay in between. The CDR3 DNA sequence: TGTGCCAGTACCGATTACCAAGAGACCCAGTACTTC. The encoded protein is CASTDYQETQYF.

The chain joins TRBV25-1 to TRBJ1-2; the D is unclear. The germline V gene has CDR1 MGHDK and CDR2 SYGVNS. This CDR3 spans 13 amino acids. V lost 2 bases and J 4 bases, leaving 8 bases between the germline ends. The CDR3 DNA reads as TGTGCCAGCAGTGAAGAGGATGTCTATGGCTACACCTTC. Protein product: CASSEEDVYGYTF.

This clonotype was detected only a few times. This chain uses TRBV20-1 with TRBJ2-7; perhaps TRBD2 as D (5 bases). CDR1 and CDR2 (germline): DFQATT, SNEGSKA (reference sequence). Trimming pared 0 bases from V and 5 bases from J, leaving 14 bases between. CDR3 length: 14 residues. CDR3 coding DNA: TGCAGTGCTAGAGATCCGGCTAGCTGGCACGAGCAGTACTTC. Residues: CSARDPASWHEQYF.

V usage is TRBV6-5 and J usage is TRBJ1-3; D is unclear. V was clipped by 2 bases and J by 3 bases, with 5 bases between them. CDR1 and CDR2 from the germline V gene are MNHEY and SVGAGI. This CDR3 contains 13 residues. The CDR3 is CASSYRGGNTIYF. The CDR3, as DNA: TGTGCCAGCAGTTACAGAGGTGGAAACACCATATATTTT.

The chain has TRBV12-3 or TRBV12-4 and TRBJ2-1; 9 bases match TRBD2. With V trimmed by 3 bases and J by 7 bases, 10 bases remained unmatched. The CDR3 consists of 16 residues. Here the CDR3 DNA reads TGTGCCAGCAGTTTTAATAGCGGGAGTCGGATGAATGAGCAGTTCTTC. It yields the protein CASSFNSGSRMNEQFF.

This clonotype was picked up a small number of times. This chain uses TRBV20-1 with TRBJ2-7; TRBD1 might be the D (5 bases). From germline, CDR1 is DFQATT and CDR2 SNEGSKA (reference sequence). The CDR3 has 14 amino acids. Trimming removed 6 bases at V and 0 bases at J, with 15 bases between. As DNA, the CDR3 is TGCAGTGCCAGAAACTTGGACACCTCCTACGAGCAGTACTTC. This gives the protein CSARNLDTSYEQYF.

The chain joins TRBV4-1 to TRBJ2-4; maybe TRBD1 (5 bases). The V end lost 0 bases, the J end lost 8 bases, and 17 bases lay between the germline ends. The CDR3 is made up of 16 amino acids. CDR1 and CDR2 from the germline V gene are MGHRA and YSYEKL. DNA for the CDR3: TGCGCCAGCAGCCAAGATAGGGTCAGGGATATCTACATTCAGTACTTC. Its protein is CASSQDRVRDIYIQYF.

The chain is built from TRBV6-1 and TRBJ2-7; no definite D call. The V end was cut by 0 bases, the J end by 4 bases, with 10 bases between. The CDR3 contains 14 residues. Per germline, CDR1 MNHNS and CDR2 SASEGT. The CDR3 DNA reads TGTGCCAGCAGTGAAGCGAACGGATCGTACGAGCAGTACGTC. Protein: CASSEANGSYEQYV.

CDR3 in amino acids: CASTTGTFQETQYF. The CDR3 coding sequence is TGCGCCAGCACTACAGGGACCTTCCAAGAGACCCAGTACTTC. The gene calls are TRBV5-1 and TRBJ2-5, with D perhaps matching TRBD1 (6 bases). The germline CDR1 and CDR2 sequences are SGHRS and YFSETQ. Trimming took 6 bases from V and 1 from J, leaving 13 bases between them. CDR3 length: 14 amino acids.

This clonotype was seen a handful of times. J is TRBJ2-7 and V is TRBV29-1; TRBD1 matches 7 bases. The CDR3 contains 14 residues. In germline, CDR1 is SQVTM, CDR2 ANQGSEA. Germline trimming cut 7 bases from V and 6 bases from J; bases unmatched to any gene: 15. The CDR3 sequence: CSAKSGTVIGEQYF. In DNA, the CDR3 is TGCAGCGCAAAATCCGGGACAGTGATTGGCGAGCAGTACTTC.

This clonotype was found a few times. The V and J genes are TRBV10-1 and TRBJ1-5; D not certain. CDR1 is WNHNN, CDR2 SYGVQD, per germline (reference sequence). There are 13 residues in the CDR3. V dropped 2 bases and J dropped 9 bases, with 11 bases sitting between them. CDR3 sequence reads: CASSETSVGPQHF. In nucleotides, the CDR3 is TGCGCCAGCAGTGAGACCTCCGTGGGGCCCCAGCATTTT.

This clonotype occurred a few times. The chain has TRBV29-1 and TRBJ2-1, with 8 bases lining up with TRBD1. The V segment lost 2 bases and the J segment 8 bases; nucleotides outside the gene matches: 11. This CDR3 is built from 15 residues. Germline CDR1 is SQVTM and CDR2 is ANQGSEA. The CDR3 nucleotides are TGCAGCGTTGAACGAGGCGGCAGGGGGCGCGATGAGCAGTTCTTC. Encoded protein: CSVERGGRGRDEQFF.

The chain carries TRBV29-1 and TRBJ2-1, with D perhaps given as TRBD1 or TRBD2 (5 bases each). Trimming removed 6 bases at V and 4 bases at J, with 16 bases between. The CDR3 has 14 residues. The germline V gene has CDR1 SQVTM and CDR2 ANQGSEA. The CDR3 DNA follows: TGCAGCGTCCTGGGGGTAGGGGCGTACAATGAGCAGTTCTTC. It translates to CSVLGVGAYNEQFF.

J is TRBJ1-4 and V is TRBV20-1; D uncertain. V was shortened by 6 bases and J by 5 bases, with 19 bases between the two germline ends. The CDR3 contains 15 residues. Germline loops: CDR1 DFQATT, CDR2 SNEGSKA (reference sequence). CDR3 region: CSARSPEFGNEKLFF. The CDR3 DNA follows: TGCAGTGCCCGTTCCCCAGAATTTGGGAATGAAAAACTGTTTTTT.

The chain carries TRBV6-5 and TRBJ1-1, with D unresolved. The CDR3 has 13 residues. V lost 0 bases to trimming and J lost 7 bases, with 9 bases between them. Germline V gene lookup returns CDR1 MNHEY and CDR2 SVGAGI. CDR3 loop: CASSYSISLEAFF. The CDR3 coding sequence is TGTGCCAGCAGTTACTCGATTTCCCTTGAAGCTTTCTTT.